Included here is one T cell receptor beta chain sequence, with context. Its recognized antigen is unknown. Base qualities are missing; no much larger clone stands one base away. CDR1 and CDR2, looked up from the germline V gene, are SNHLY and FYNNEI. From its cysteine to its phenylalanine, the CDR3 spans 16 amino acids. Only the CDR3 DNA stays, 48 bases, in frame from base 1. V drops 5 bases and J drops 0 bases, leaving 15 bases in between. The data stem from a study of blood T cell repertoires in COVID-19 (dated by TCRdb to about 2020). For the study in its entirety: Collaborator samples came from the United States, Italy and Spain and covered acute and convalescent phases of COVID-19. The dataset comprised deeply sampled blood TCRbeta repertoires from subjects exposed to, actively infected with, or recovered from COVID-19. The repertoires were released in a freely available public database intended as a resource for research on the immune response to SARS-CoV-2. Samples were obtained from the ongoing ImmuneRACE study (first 160 participants) and from about 1,300 subjects provided by 6 global collaborators. Where HLA class I and class II types were available, the types were taken from metadata supplied by the sample provider, not from assay-based typing. The material from the prospective study consisted of cDNA or gDNA derived from T cells, B-cell-depleted T cells, or PBMCs. Nearly every sample came with metadata listing a de-identified subject ID, COVID-19 status, age in years and sex. Overall study results and their limits: How much clinical and demographic metadata was included differed by source and by participant, and the metadata was provided uncurated.

Participants in the prospective study were aged about 18 to 95 years, lived in more than 20 United States geographic areas, and enrolled through a virtual design. To assign participants to cohorts, the prospective study relied on clinical history that participants themselves reported in a screening survey and a study questionnaire. In the prospective study, mobile phlebotomists collected whole blood, serum and a nasopharyngeal or oropharyngeal swab from each participant. Additional blood draws and questionnaires over an approximately two-month period could optionally be provided by prospective study participants. Before DNA extraction, prospective study blood samples were shipped either frozen or at room temperature. TCRbeta CDR3 regions were amplified from genomic DNA using the immunoSEQ Assay, a bias-controlled multiplex PCR. Under the source paper's analysis protocol: Nucleated cell counts per sample were estimated from amplification of reference gene primers within the assay. To quantify the absolute abundance of each unique TCRbeta CDR3 rearrangement, sequence reads were collapsed and filtered. For each sample, productive Simpson clonality was calculated by taking the square root of Simpson's diversity index across productive rearrangements. TCRdb took over this immuneACCESS table, retaining in-frame rearrangements with V and J assigned. Such tables are incomplete; in checked studies, under half of the missing clones stem from an unresolved V gene, and the remainder is unexplained. The V and J calls and clone size are taken from that table; D and trimming were inferred from the DNA. In all, the sample holds fewer than 200,000 clones, and roughly 80% of those were seen once. The ten largest clones represent roughly 5.7% of the sample.

The receptor chain draws on TRBV2 and TRBJ2-3; the D segment could be TRBD1, given 6 matching bases. The receptor was derived from a woman aged 40 to 49 with acute COVID-19. Sequencing was carried out using PBMCs or T cells enriched from blood (not recorded which). Here the CDR3 is given as CASSLQDRRSTDTQYF. The sequence in DNA is TGTGCCAGCAGTTTACAAGACAGGAGAAGCACAGATACGCAGTATTTT.